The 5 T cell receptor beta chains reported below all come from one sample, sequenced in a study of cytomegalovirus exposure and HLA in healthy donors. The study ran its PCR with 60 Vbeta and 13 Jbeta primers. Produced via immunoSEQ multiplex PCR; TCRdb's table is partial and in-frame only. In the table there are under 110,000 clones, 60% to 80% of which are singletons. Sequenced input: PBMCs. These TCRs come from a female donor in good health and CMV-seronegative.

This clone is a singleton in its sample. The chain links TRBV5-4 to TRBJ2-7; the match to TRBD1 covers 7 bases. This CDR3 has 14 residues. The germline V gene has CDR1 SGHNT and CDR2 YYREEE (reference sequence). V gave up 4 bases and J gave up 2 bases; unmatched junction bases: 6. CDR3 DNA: TGTGCCAGCAGCCAGAGACAGGGCCCCTACGAGCAGTACTTC. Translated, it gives CASSQRQGPYEQYF.

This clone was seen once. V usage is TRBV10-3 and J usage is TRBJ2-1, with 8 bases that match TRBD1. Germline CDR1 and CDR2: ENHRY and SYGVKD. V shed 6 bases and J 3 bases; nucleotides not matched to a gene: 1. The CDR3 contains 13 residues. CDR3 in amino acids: CAIRGQDYNEQFF. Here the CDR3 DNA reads TGTGCCATCAGGGGACAGGACTACAATGAGCAGTTCTTC.

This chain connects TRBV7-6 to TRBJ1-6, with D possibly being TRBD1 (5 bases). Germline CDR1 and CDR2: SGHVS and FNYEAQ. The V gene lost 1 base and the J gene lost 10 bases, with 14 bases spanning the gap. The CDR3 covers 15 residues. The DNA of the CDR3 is TGTGCCAGCAGCTTAGACGGGGGTAGCCGCTCACCCCTCCACTTT. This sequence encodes CASSLDGGSRSPLHF. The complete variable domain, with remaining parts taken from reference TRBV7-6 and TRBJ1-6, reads GAGVSQSPRYKVTKRGQDVALRCDPISGHVSLYWYRQALGQGPEFLTYFNYEAQQDKSGLPNDRFSAERPEGSISTLTIQRTEQRDSAMYRCASSLDGGSRSPLHFGNGTRLTVT.

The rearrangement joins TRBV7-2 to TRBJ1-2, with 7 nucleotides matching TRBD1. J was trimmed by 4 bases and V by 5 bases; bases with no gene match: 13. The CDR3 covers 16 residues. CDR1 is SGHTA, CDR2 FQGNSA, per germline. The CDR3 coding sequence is TGTGCCAGCAGCGGTCCAGGAGGGGGCGACCGCTATGGCTACACCTTC. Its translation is CASSGPGGGDRYGYTF. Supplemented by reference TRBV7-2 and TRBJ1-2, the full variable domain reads GAGVSQSPSNKVTEKGKDVELRCDPISGHTALYWYRQSLGQGLEFLIYFQGNSAPDKSGLPSDRFSAERTGGSVSTLTIQRTQQEDSAVYLCASSGPGGGDRYGYTFGSGTRLTVV.

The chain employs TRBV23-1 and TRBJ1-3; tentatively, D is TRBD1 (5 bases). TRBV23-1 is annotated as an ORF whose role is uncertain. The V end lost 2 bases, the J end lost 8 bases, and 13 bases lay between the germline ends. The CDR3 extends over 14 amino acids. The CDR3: CASSQDGQTDTIYF. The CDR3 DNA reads TGCGCCAGCAGTCAAGACGGACAAACGGACACCATATATTTT.